This TCR beta chain was identified during a study of blood T cell repertoires in COVID-19. This table comes from immunoSEQ multiplex PCR, and its TCRdb copy is limited to in-frame clones, with some not included. Here the sample spans 450,000 or so clones, 90% being singletons. The germline V gene has CDR1 LGHDT and CDR2 YNNKEL (reference sequence). Trimming cost V 4 bases and J 5 bases; bases outside gene matches: 15. The CDR3 runs 19 residues. This receptor was obtained from a man aged 18-30 years who had recovered from COVID-19. The material sequenced was PBMCs or T cells enriched from blood (not recorded which). V is TRBV3-1 (or the pseudogene TRBV3-2) and J is TRBJ2-5; TRBD2 matches 14 bases. The CDR3 is CASSRVQGTSGRPGETQYF. In nucleotides, the CDR3 is TGTGCCAGCAGCCGCGTTCAGGGGACTAGCGGGAGACCCGGGGAGACCCAGTACTTC.